This passage covers 4 T cell receptor beta chains from one sample sequenced in a study of blood T cell repertoires in COVID-19. Measured with immunoSEQ multiplex PCR; TCRdb has only the in-frame clones, and not every one. The table has a few hundred thousand clones, around 86% seen once; the top ten hold about 1.5%. Sequencing input: PBMCs or T cells enriched from blood (not recorded which). The receptor set was obtained from a woman between 45 and 60 years old who had recovered from COVID-19.

This sequence joins TRBV28 and TRBJ1-1, with 9 nucleotides matching TRBD1. Germline assignment: CDR1 MDHEN and CDR2 SYDVKM. CDR3 length: 14 residues. After removal of 8 bases from V and 1 base from J, the junction contained 5 bases not matched to a gene. Written as DNA, the CDR3 is TGTGCCAGCGCCACACAGGGGGCGAACACTGAAGCTTTCTTT. It specifies CASATQGANTEAFF.

This chain connects TRBV30 to TRBJ1-5; D gene uncertain. V lost 1 base, J lost 9 bases, and 13 bases lay in between. CDR1 is GTSNPN and CDR2 is SVGIG in the germline V gene (reference sequence). CDR3 length equals 13 residues. CDR3 residues: CAWSEEGRTPQHF. DNA of the CDR3: TGTGCCTGGAGTGAAGAAGGGAGAACGCCCCAGCATTTT.

This clone appeared once. At one end the junction does not follow the germline gene, possibly because of a read error. CDR3 sequence: CASRQGQGGTGELFF. DNA of the CDR3: TGTGCCAGCAGACAAGGACAGGGCGGGACCGGGGAGCTGTTTTTT. The genes are TRBV3-1 (or the pseudogene TRBV3-2) and TRBJ2-2; 8 bases agree with TRBD1. From germline, CDR1 is LGHDT and CDR2 YNNKEL (reference sequence). CDR3 length: 15 residues.

The V gene is TRBV9, the J gene TRBJ2-1; TRBD1 agrees at 9 bases. This CDR3 contains 16 residues. The V segment lost 3 bases and the J segment 0 bases; nucleotides outside the gene matches: 4. CDR1 is SGDLS and CDR2 is YYNGEE in the germline V gene. CDR3 bases: TGTGCCAGCAGCGCAATGACAGGGGGCTCCTACAATGAGCAGTTCTTC. This translates into CASSAMTGGSYNEQFF.